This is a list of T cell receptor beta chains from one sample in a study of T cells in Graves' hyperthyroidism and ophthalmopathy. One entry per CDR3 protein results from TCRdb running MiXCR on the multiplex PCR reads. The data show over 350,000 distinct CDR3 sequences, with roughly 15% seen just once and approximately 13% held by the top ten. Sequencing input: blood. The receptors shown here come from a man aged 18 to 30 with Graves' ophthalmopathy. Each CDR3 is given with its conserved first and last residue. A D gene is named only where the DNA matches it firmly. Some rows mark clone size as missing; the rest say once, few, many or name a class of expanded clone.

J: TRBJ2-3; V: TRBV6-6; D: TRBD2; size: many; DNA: TGTGCCAGCAGTTACTCTCCCTTCAATCTAGCGGGGGCGGAAGATACGCAGTATTTT; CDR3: CASSYSPFNLAGAEDTQYF
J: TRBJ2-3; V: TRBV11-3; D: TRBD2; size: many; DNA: TGTGCCAGCAGCCCACTAGCGGGGGGGCCGTTTGCGGATACGCAGTATTTT; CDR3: CASSPLAGGPFADTQYF
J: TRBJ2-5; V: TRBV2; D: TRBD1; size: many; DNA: TGTGCCAGCAGCCCACAGGGGAGCGGAGAGACCCAGTACTTC; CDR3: CASSPQGSGETQYF
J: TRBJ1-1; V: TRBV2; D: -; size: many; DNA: TGTGCCAGCAAACGTGACGGGCTGATAGCTTTCTTT; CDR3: CASKRDGLIAFF
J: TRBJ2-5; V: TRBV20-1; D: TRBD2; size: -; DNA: TGCAGTGCTGTAAAGACTAGCGGGAGGGCCTGGGAGACCCAGTACTTC; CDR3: CSAVKTSGRAWETQYF
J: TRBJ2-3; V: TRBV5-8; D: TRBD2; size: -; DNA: TGTGCCAGCAGCCCAAGCGGGGGAGGCACAGATACGCAGTATTTT; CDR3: CASSPSGGGTDTQYF
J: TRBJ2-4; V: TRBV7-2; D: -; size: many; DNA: TGTGCCAGCAGCCTCGGGACGGCCAGGAACATTCAGTACTTC; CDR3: CASSLGTARNIQYF
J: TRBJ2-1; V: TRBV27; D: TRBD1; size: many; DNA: TGTGCCAGCACCCCGGGACAGGGGTTTAATGAGCAGTTCTTC; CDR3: CASTPGQGFNEQFF
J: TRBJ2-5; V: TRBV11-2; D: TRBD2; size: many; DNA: TGTGCCAGCAGCGTGACTAGCGGGGTCGCGCTCGCCCAAGAGACCCAGTACTTC; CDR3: CASSVTSGVALAQETQYF
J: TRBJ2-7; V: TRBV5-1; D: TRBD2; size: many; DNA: TGCGCCAGCAGCTTGTGGGGACTAAGCGGGAGTGCGGGGTCCTACGAGCAGTACTTC; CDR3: CASSLWGLSGSAGSYEQYF
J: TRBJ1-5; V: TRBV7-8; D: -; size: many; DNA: TGTGCCAGCAGCTTAGTTTGGGGGTTTAATCAGCCCCAGCATTTT; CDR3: CASSLVWGFNQPQHF
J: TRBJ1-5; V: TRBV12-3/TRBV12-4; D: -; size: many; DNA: TGTGCCAGCAGTGTACTGGGGGGCGGTGACAATCAGCCCCAGCATTTT; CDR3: CASSVLGGGDNQPQHF
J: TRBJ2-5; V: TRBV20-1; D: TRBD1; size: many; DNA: TGCAGCGTTACCGGGACAGGCGAGACCCAGTACTTC; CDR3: CSVTGTGETQYF
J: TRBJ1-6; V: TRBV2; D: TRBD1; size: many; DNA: TGTGCCAGCACGGGACAGGGGGGAAATTCACCCCTCCACTTT; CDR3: CASTGQGGNSPLHF
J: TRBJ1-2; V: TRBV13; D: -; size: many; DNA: TGTGCCAGCAGCTTAGGCCAAGGGTTTTCGGGCTATGGCTACACCTTC; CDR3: CASSLGQGFSGYGYTF
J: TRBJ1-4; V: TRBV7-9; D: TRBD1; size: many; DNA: TGTGCCAGCAGCGTTGGAGGGACAGGCTTTGAAAAACTGTTTTTT; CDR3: CASSVGGTGFEKLFF
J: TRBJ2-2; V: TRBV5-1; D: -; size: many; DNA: TGCGCCAGCAGCTTGATGAGCGGCCTGAACACCGGGGAGCTGTTTTTT; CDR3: CASSLMSGLNTGELFF
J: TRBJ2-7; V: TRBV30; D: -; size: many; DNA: TGTGCCTGGAGTGGGCCCAGCCTCTACGAGCAGTACTTC; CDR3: CAWSGPSLYEQYF
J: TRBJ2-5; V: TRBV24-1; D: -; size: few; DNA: TGTGCCACCAGTGACCCCGCGCGACAGGGAGGGTTCCAGGAGACCCAGTACTTC; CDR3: CATSDPARQGGFQETQYF
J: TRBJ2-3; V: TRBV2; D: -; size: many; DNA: TGTGCCAGCAGTAGCGCGGGGTGGGTCACAGATACGCAGTATTTT; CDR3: CASSSAGWVTDTQYF
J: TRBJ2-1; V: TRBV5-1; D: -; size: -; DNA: TGCGCCAGCAGTCGTCCGAGCACCTACAATGAGCAGTTCTTC; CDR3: CASSRPSTYNEQFF
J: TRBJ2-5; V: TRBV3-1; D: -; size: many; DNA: TGTGCCAGCAGCCAGTTCTCGGGACAAGGGGAGACCCAGTACTTC; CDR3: CASSQFSGQGETQYF
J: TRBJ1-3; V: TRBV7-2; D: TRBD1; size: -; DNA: TGTGCCAGCAGCCCAGGACAGGGTTTCACCATATATTTT; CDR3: CASSPGQGFTIYF
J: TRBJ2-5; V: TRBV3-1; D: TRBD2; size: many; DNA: TGTGCCAGCAGCCATGGGGGGGGAGACCAAGAGACCCAGTACTTC; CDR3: CASSHGGGDQETQYF
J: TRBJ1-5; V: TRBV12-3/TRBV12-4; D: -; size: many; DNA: TGTGCCAGCAGTTTTGGCCCGGAGATCAATCAGCCCCAGCATTTT; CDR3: CASSFGPEINQPQHF
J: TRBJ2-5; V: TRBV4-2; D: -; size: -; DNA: TGTGCCAGCAGCCAAGATCCCGCTTCCCAAGAGACCCAGTACTTC; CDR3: CASSQDPASQETQYF
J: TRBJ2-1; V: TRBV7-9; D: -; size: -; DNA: TGTGCCAGCAGCCGAGTGGGCTCAGACAATGAGCAGTTCTTC; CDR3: CASSRVGSDNEQFF
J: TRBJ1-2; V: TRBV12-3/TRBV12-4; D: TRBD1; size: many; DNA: TGTGCCAGCAGACGTCAAGGGGACAGGGGACAGCGTGGCTACACCTTC; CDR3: CASRRQGDRGQRGYTF
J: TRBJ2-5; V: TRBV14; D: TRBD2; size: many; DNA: TGTGCCAGCAGCCCCAGCGGGGAAGAGACCCAGTACTTC; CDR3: CASSPSGEETQYF
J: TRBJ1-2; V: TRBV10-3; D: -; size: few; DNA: TGTGCCATCAGTGAGGTTGTAAGTGATGGCTACACCTTC; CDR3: CAISEVVSDGYTF
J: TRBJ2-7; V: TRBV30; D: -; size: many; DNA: TGTGCCTGGAGTGTGTGGTACGAGCAGTACTTC; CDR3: CAWSVWYEQYF
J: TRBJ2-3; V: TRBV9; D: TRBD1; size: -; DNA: TGTGCCAGCAGTGAGGGACAGGGGGCGGGAGATACGCAGTATTTT; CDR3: CASSEGQGAGDTQYF
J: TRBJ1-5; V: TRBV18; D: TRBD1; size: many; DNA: TGTGCCAGCTCAGCCGGGACAGGGGACGTTCAGCCCCAGCATTTT; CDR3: CASSAGTGDVQPQHF
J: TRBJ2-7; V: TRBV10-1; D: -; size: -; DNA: TGCGCCAGCAGTGGGATGTACGAGCAGTACTTC; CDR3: CASSGMYEQYF
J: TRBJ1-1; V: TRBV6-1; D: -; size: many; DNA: TGTGCCAGCAGTATGTGGACTGCGAACACTGAAGCTTTCTTT; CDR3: CASSMWTANTEAFF
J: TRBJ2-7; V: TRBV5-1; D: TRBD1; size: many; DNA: TGCGCCAGCAGCCTCCGGGACAGAGACTACGAGCAGTACTTC; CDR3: CASSLRDRDYEQYF
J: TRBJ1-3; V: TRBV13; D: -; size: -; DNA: TGTGCCAGCAGCGAAGGGACATCTGGTGGAAACACCATATATTTT; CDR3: CASSEGTSGGNTIYF
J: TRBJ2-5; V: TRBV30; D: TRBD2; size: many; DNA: TGTGCCTGGAGCCCCTGGGGGGGAGAGACCCAGTACTTC; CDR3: CAWSPWGGETQYF
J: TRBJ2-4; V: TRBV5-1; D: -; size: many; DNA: TGCGCCAGCAGCTTGGCCCTGGAGGCCAAAAACATTCAGTACTTC; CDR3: CASSLALEAKNIQYF
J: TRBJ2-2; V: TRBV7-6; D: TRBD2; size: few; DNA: TGTGCCAGCAGCCCCCCCCGAGCGGGAGGTGACACCGGGGAGCTGTTTTTT; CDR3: CASSPPRAGGDTGELFF
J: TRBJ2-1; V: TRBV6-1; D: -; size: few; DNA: TGTGCCAGCACGGACACCCTGGGATTAGCCTATGAGCAGTTCTTC; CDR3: CASTDTLGLAYEQFF
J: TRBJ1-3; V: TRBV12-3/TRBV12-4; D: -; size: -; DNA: TGTGCCAGCAGTTTAGTTGGGGGGAAAGGAAACACCATATATTTT; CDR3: CASSLVGGKGNTIYF
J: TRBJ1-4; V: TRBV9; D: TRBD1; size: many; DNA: TGTGCCAGCAGCGTAGAGGGGGCGCCAACTAATGAAAAACTGTTTTTT; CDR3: CASSVEGAPTNEKLFF
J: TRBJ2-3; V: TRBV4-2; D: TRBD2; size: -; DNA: TGTGCCAGCAGCCATGGCCGGACTAGCGGGCACACAGATACGCAGTATTTT; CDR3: CASSHGRTSGHTDTQYF
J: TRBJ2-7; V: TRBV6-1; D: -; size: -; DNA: TGTGCCAGCACGGAGGGAGGAACCTACGAGCAGTACTTC; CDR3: CASTEGGTYEQYF
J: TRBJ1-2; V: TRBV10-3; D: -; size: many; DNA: TGTGCCATCAGTGCCGAGGTCTATGGCTACACCTTC; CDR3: CAISAEVYGYTF
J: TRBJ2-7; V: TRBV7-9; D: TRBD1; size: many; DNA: TGTGCCAGCAGCGAACAGGGGGCATCCTACGAGCAGTACTTC; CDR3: CASSEQGASYEQYF
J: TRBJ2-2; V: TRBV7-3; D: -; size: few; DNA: TGTGCCAGCAGCTTACACCAGACGGGGAACACCGGGGAGCTGTTTTTT; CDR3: CASSLHQTGNTGELFF
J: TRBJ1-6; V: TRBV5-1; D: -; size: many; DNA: TGCGCCAGCAGCTTGAACGGCTTTCCTGGGAATTCACCCCTCCACTTT; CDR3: CASSLNGFPGNSPLHF
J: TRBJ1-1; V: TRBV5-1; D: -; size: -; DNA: TGCGCCAGCAGCTTGGGCAGGGTGAACACTGAAGCTTTCTTT; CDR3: CASSLGRVNTEAFF
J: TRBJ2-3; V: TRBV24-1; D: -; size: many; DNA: TGTGCCACCAGTGATCCGACAGGGGAGGGGACAGATACGCAGTATTTT; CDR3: CATSDPTGEGTDTQYF
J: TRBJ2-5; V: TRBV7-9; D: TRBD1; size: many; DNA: TGTGCCAGCAGCTCGCCTGGCACAGGGGTATGGACCCAGTACTTC; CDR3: CASSSPGTGVWTQYF
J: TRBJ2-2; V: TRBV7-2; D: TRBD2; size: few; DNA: TGTGCCAGCACCAGCGGGGGATTCGGCGGGGAGCTGTTTTTT; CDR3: CASTSGGFGGELFF
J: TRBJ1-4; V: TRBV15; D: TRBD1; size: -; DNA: TGTGCCACCAGCAGAGAGAGAACAGGGGCAACTAATGAAAAACTGTTTTTT; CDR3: CATSRERTGATNEKLFF
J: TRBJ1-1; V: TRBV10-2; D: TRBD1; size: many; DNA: TGCGCCAGCAGTGAGTCGAGGACAGGGACCGTCACTGAAGCTTTCTTT; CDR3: CASSESRTGTVTEAFF
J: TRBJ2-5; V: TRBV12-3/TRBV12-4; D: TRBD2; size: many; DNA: TGTGCCAGCAGCTTAGCGGGCGGGAAAGAGACCCAGTACTTC; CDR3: CASSLAGGKETQYF
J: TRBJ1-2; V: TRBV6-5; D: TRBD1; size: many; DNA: TGTGCCAGCAGTTACTCGACAGGGTACTATGGCTACACCTTC; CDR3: CASSYSTGYYGYTF
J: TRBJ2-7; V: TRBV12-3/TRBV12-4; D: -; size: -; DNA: TGTGCCAGCAGTTTTCAGGCCTTCTCCTACGAGCAGTACTTC; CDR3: CASSFQAFSYEQYF
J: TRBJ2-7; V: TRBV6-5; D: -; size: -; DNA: TGTGCCAGCAGTTACAGCATTGGCGGGTCCTACGAGCAGTACTTC; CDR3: CASSYSIGGSYEQYF